This T cell receptor beta chain emerged from a study of blood T cell repertoires in COVID-19. The overall study: Samples representing acute and convalescent COVID-19 were sourced from the United States, Italy and Spain. From T cells, B-cell-depleted T cells, or PBMCs came the material, which was cDNA or gDNA.

Recruits, aged roughly 18 to 90 years, lived in 20 to 30 US areas. Per the original methods: Estimation of nucleated cell counts relied on the amplification of reference gene primers. Some clones are missing from TCRdb's copy, which holds only in-frame ones; the method was immunoSEQ multiplex PCR. V and J calls plus clone size are reproduced from that table; the DNA served to infer D and trimming. This table holds 210,000 or so clones, around 82% found once. This TCR derives from a man aged 25-45 years with acute COVID-19. The material sequenced was PBMCs or T cells enriched from blood (not recorded which).

As DNA, the CDR3 is TGTGCCAGCAGTTTATTCTTGGCCGGGTACGAGCAGTACTTC. Amino acid sequence: CASSLFLAGYEQYF. J is TRBJ2-7 and V is TRBV28; D call uncertain. From germline, CDR1 is MDHEN and CDR2 SYDVKM. CDR3 size: 14 residues. V shed 1 base and J shed 4 bases, with 11 bases lying between them.